The entry that follows covers one T cell receptor beta chain sequence. TCRdb reprocessed the RACE reads with MiXCR, giving one entry per CDR3 protein. Of roughly 200,000 distinct CDR3 sequences listed, about 25% are singletons. Indicated time point: patch test 3, about 24 weeks after DPC sensitization. The treatment was: therapeutic diphenylcyclopropenone sensitization with weekly scalp DPC. CDR3 length: 15 amino acids. Germline V CDR1 and CDR2: MGHRA, YSYEKL. The V segment lost 2 bases and the J segment 2 bases; nucleotides outside the gene matches: 6. The sample comes from a study of human T cells and chemical hapten exposure.

The chain recombines TRBV4-1 with TRBJ2-7, with 7 bases lining up with TRBD2. This receptor was identified in a middle-aged woman with alopecia areata. Some clones in this sample may be carry-over from other donors' samples. The sample here was whole blood, taken in connection with sensitization to the hapten diphenylcyclopropenone (DPC). The CDR3 bases are TGCGCCAGCAGCCAATCCGAAGCGGGGACCTACGAGCAGTACTTC. Translated, it gives CASSQSEAGTYEQYF.